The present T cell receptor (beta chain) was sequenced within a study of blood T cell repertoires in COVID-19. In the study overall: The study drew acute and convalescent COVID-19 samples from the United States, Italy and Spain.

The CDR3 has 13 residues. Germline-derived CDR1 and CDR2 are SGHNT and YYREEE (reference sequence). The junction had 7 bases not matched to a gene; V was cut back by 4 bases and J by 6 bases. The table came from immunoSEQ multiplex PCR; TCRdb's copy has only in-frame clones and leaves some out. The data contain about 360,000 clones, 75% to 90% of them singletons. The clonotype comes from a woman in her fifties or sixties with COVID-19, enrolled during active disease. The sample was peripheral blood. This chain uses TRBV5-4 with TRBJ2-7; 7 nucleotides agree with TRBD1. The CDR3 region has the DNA TGTGCCAGCAGCCGCCAGGGGGAATTCGAGCAGTACTTC. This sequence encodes CASSRQGEFEQYF.